What follows describes a single T cell receptor (beta chain). No cognate antigen has been identified for it. Per-base quality was not reported, and no clone a single base away is much larger than it. Looking up the germline V gene yields CDR1 SGHTA and CDR2 FQGNSA. The CDR3 sequence holds 15 residues, the cysteine and phenylalanine included. The sequence is cut down to CDR3 DNA, 45 bases in frame from base 1. V loses 0 bases, J loses 4 bases, and the germline ends lie 10 bases apart. Each collaborating institution followed its own protocols to collect whole blood in K2EDTA tubes. Collaborator samples were shipped for TCRbeta analysis as frozen whole blood, isolated PBMCs, or DNA extracted from either sample type. The record originates from a study of blood T cell repertoires in COVID-19 (dated by TCRdb to 2018 to 2021). Looking at the study overall: Samples covering the acute and convalescent phases of COVID-19 were provided by collaborators in the United States, Italy and Spain. The prospective study material was composed of cDNA or gDNA derived from T cells, B-cell-depleted T cells, or PBMCs. Deeply sampled blood TCRbeta repertoires from subjects exposed to, actively infected with, or recovered from COVID-19 were included in the dataset. The repertoires were released in a freely available public database meant as a resource for research on the immune response to SARS-CoV-2. The samples were drawn from the first 160 participants of the ongoing ImmuneRACE study and from 1,254 subjects provided by 6 global collaborators. Sample metadata almost always included a de-identified subject ID, COVID-19 status, age in years and sex. Where available, HLA class I and class II types were taken from metadata supplied by the sample provider and were not determined by assay-based typing. Broad study findings and their caveats: The quantity of clinical and demographic metadata differed by source and by participant and was supplied without curation.

The immunoSEQ Assay, a bias-controlled multiplex PCR, was used to amplify TCRbeta CDR3 regions from genomic DNA. On the authors' methods: The number of nucleated cells in each sample was estimated from the amplification of reference gene primers within the assay. Sequence reads were collapsed and filtered to measure the absolute abundance of every unique TCRbeta CDR3 rearrangement. For each sample, productive Simpson clonality was calculated as the square root of Simpson's diversity index across productive rearrangements. In its TCRdb copy, this immuneACCESS table keeps in-frame sequences only and misses some clones. Where compared with another copy, unresolved V genes explain less than half of these, and the others have no known cause. V and J calls plus clone size are reproduced from that table; the DNA served to infer D and trimming. For this sample there are 35,000 to 45,000 clones; approximately 80% appear just once. Roughly 5.7% of the sample lies in the top ten.

Input material: peripheral blood. Recombination joined TRBV7-2 with TRBJ1-3; the D gene is possibly TRBD1, with 5 bases matching. The origin of this receptor is a man aged 50 to 60 with active COVID-19. The CDR3 region: CASSLAWRGGNTIYF. The DNA is TGTGCCAGCAGCTTAGCTTGGCGGGGCGGAAACACCATATATTTT.